Here is one TCR beta chain with its context. The antigen remains unidentified. These data originate in a study of T cell repertoires in cytomegalovirus infection. Each CDR3 protein is one row after TCRdb ran MiXCR on the reads. The sample carries roughly 78,000 distinct CDR3 sequences, approximately 39% recorded once. The CDR3 consists of 14 residues. Germline V gene data show CDR1 as DFQATT and CDR2 as SNEGSKA (reference sequence). V was clipped by 5 bases and J by 12 bases; unmatched bases: 17. The chain is built from TRBV20-1 and TRBJ2-3, with 7 bases fitting TRBD1. The source of this sequence is a human donor in good health (CMV status not recorded). Some clones in this sample may be carry-over from other donors' samples. This specimen consisted of CD8+ T cells from cultured PBMCs, obtained from culture after CMV antigen stimulation. The CDR3 sequence is CSARTGTVPVLQYF. Written as DNA, the CDR3 is TGCAGTGCTCGCACCGGGACAGTCCCTGTTCTTCAGTATTTT.